This T cell receptor (beta chain) is from a study of CXCR3-negative and CXCR3-positive naive CD8 T cells. Whole-study context: Libraries each contributed about 1.5 +/- 0.3 million TRB reads, for around 150 million in total. Findings of the study overall: Most assays used freshly isolated PBMCs, as cryopreservation partially reduced CXCR3. The study found comparably high diversity in both naive subsets and much lower diversity in memory CD8+ cells. Researchers reported similar TRBV-TRBJ usage in naive CXCR3-negative and CXCR3-positive cells, though memory differed.

TRB cDNA was prepared as libraries by UMI-labeled 5' RACE. TCRdb reprocessed the 5' RACE reads and stores each CDR3 protein as one record, lacking DNA. This sample contains approximately 60,000 distinct CDR3 sequences. Looked up from germline, CDR1 is ENHRY and CDR2 is SYGVKD. The CDR3 is 15 residues long. As for this clonotype: Its antigen is still unknown.

This receptor was taken from a human donor in good health. Some clones in this sample may be carry-over from other donors' samples. The specimen was memory CD8+ T cells from blood. J is TRBJ2-7 and V is TRBV10-3; no DNA is available, so the TRBD1 call from TCRdb remains unchecked. CDR3 in amino acids: CAISTDPGTVNEQYF.